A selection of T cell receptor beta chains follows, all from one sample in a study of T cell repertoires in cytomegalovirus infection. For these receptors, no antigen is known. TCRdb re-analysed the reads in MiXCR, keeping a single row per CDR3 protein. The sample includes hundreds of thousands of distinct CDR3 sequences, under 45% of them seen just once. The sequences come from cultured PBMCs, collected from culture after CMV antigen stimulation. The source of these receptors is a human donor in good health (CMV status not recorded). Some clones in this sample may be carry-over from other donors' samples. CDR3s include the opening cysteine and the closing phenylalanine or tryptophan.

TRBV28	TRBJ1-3	CASSLGPGQGDGNTIYF
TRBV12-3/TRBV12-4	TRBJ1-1	CASIPTGRDTEAFF
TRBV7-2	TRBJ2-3	CASSPQRERGTDTQYF
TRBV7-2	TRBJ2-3	CASSFSGYSDTQYF
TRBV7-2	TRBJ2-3	CASSLTLASGSTDTQYF
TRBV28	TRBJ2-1	CASSPNVGGGPDEQFF
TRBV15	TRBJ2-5	CATSRDLQVTETQYF
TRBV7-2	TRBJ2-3	CASSFSSGGDTQYF
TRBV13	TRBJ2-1	CASSLGSGPSYNEQFF
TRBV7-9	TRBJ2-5	CASSRLMYQETQYF
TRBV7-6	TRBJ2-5	CASSLEYGETQYF
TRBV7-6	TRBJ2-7	CASSERPAGYEQYF
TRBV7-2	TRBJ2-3	CASSLALVGDTQYF
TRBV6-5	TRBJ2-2	CASSSRLKGNTGELFF
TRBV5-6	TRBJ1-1	CASSLVAGSGTEAFF
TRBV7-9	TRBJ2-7	CASSGRTSAYYEQYF
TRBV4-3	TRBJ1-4	CASSRTGQKNEKLFF